The rows below give T cell receptor beta chains drawn from one sample of a study of shared clonotypes between healthy human individuals. The method was immunoSEQ multiplex PCR; TCRdb's version includes in-frame clones alone and lacks a portion of them. The table records some 2 million clones, approximately 95% of them present only once. Sequencing used naive CD4+ T cells sorted from blood. All receptors derive from a man aged 18 to 29 in good health. The CDR3 runs from the conserved cysteine through the conserved F or W. D genes are given only for firm matches. Only some rows state a clone size, as once, few, many or a class for expanded clones.

clone_size	v_call	j_call	d_call	cdr3_nt	cdr3_aa
NA	TRBV4-3	TRBJ2-3	TRBD2	TGCGCCAGCAGCCAAGGAAGTCTAGCGGGAAGCACAGATACGCAGTATTTT	CASSQGSLAGSTDTQYF
NA	TRBV2	TRBJ2-3	NA	TGTGCCAGCCTGACCGATACGCAGTATTTT	CASLTDTQYF
once	TRBV6-5	TRBJ2-7	NA	TGTGCCAGCGCAAGAGGGAGCGGCTACGAGCAGTACTTC	CASARGSGYEQYF
NA	TRBV7-3	TRBJ1-5	NA	TGTGCCAGCAGCTACGAAAGAGGAAATAATAGCAATCAGCCCCAGCATTTT	CASSYERGNNSNQPQHF
NA	TRBV14	TRBJ1-1	NA	TGTGCCAGCAGCCAAGATCGAGGTTCTGAAGCTTTCTTT	CASSQDRGSEAFF
once	TRBV5-4	TRBJ2-5	NA	TGTGCCAGCAGCCCGACGGGGGCCGAGACCCAGTACTTC	CASSPTGAETQYF
once	TRBV2	TRBJ1-6	NA	TGTGCCAGCGGAGTGCTCCCCCTGGATTCACCCCTCCACTTT	CASGVLPLDSPLHF
NA	TRBV11-2	TRBJ1-1	TRBD1	TGTGCCAGCAGCTCCATACAGGGGCGGAAGGACACTGAAGCTTTCTTT	CASSSIQGRKDTEAFF
NA	TRBV10-3	TRBJ2-7	NA	TGTGCCACTACGAAGGGGAGCGGGTCCTACGAGCAGTACTTC	CATTKGSGSYEQYF
many	TRBV30	TRBJ2-7	NA	TGTGCCTGGAGTGAATCCTACGAGCAGTACTTC	CAWSESYEQYF
NA	TRBV5-1	TRBJ2-6	NA	TGCGCCAGCAGCTTGGATAGGGGCTCTGGGGCCAACGTCCTGACTTTC	CASSLDRGSGANVLTF